These 21 T cell receptor beta chains share one sample of origin, sequenced in a study of identical twins' blood T cells. TCRdb fed the 5' RACE reads into MiXCR, producing one record per CDR3 protein. The table has about 370,000 distinct CDR3 sequences, roughly 31% seen once; the top ten hold 6.1%. The sequencing sample was made of PBMCs. The receptors were gathered from a woman aged 18 to 55 in good health.

This clonotype was observed a handful of times. The chain uses TRBV5-4 and TRBJ2-7; 7 bases fit TRBD1. Looked up from germline, CDR1 is SGHNT and CDR2 is YYREEE (reference sequence). CDR3 length: 14 amino acids. The V segment lost 4 bases and the J segment 4 bases; nucleotides outside the gene matches: 8. The CDR3 sequence: CASSHRDRPYEQYF. CDR3 in DNA: TGTGCCAGCAGCCACCGGGACAGACCTTACGAGCAGTACTTC.

As to this clonotype: This clone may be a read error of a much larger clone one base away. This chain joins TRBV2 and TRBJ2-1; D call uncertain. The CDR3 is 12 residues long. Germline V gives CDR1 SNHLY, CDR2 FYNNEI. The chain's CDR3 is CASSERTIGQLF. The CDR3, as DNA: TGTGCCAGCAGTGAAAGAACGATTGGGCAGTTATTC.

At least ten counts were recorded for this clonotype. CDR3 sequence: CASSLQVRYGYTF. CDR3 in DNA: TGTGCCAGCAGCTTGCAGGTCCGGTATGGCTACACCTTC. The J gene is TRBJ1-2, the V gene TRBV13, with no clear D. Trimming took off 3 bases at V and 5 bases at J, with 10 bases between the two ends. This CDR3 region has 13 residues. Germline CDR1 and CDR2: PRHDT and FYEKMQ (reference sequence). Based on the CDR3 plus reference TRBV13 and TRBJ1-2, the full variable domain is AAGVIQSPRHLIKEKRETATLKCYPIPRHDTVYWYQQGPGQDPQFLISFYEKMQSDKGSIPDRFSAQQFSDYHSELNMSSLELGDSALYFCASSLQVRYGYTFGSGTRLTVV.

The genes are TRBV10-3 and TRBJ1-2, with no clear D. The CDR3 totals 15 residues. V lost 5 bases and J lost 0, with 13 bases in between. Per the germline V gene, CDR1 is ENHRY and CDR2 is SYGVKD. The CDR3 protein is CAISSSGKANYGYTF. DNA of the CDR3: TGTGCCATCAGTTCAAGCGGAAAAGCTAACTATGGCTACACCTTC.

This clonotype turned up a few times. The rearrangement joins TRBV18 to TRBJ2-7; D not resolved. Trimming took 4 bases from V and 1 from J, leaving 8 bases between them. Germline loops: CDR1 KGHSH, CDR2 LQKENI. The CDR3 length is 13 residues. The CDR3 nucleotides are TGTGCCAGCTCACGGGTGGGGTCCTACGAGCAGTACTTC. Translating it yields CASSRVGSYEQYF.

There are a few counts of this clonotype. The chain recombines TRBV20-1 with TRBJ1-5; D is undetermined. Between the trimmed V and J ends, which lost 6 bases and 2 bases, there was a span of 8 bases. Germline CDR1 DFQATT, CDR2 SNEGSKA (reference sequence). The CDR3 covers 12 residues. The CDR3 DNA reads TGCAGTGCGGGAAGGGGCAATCAGCCCCAGCATTTT. Translating it yields CSAGRGNQPQHF.

The chain has TRBV12-3 or TRBV12-4 and TRBJ1-5; maybe TRBD1 (5 bases). The CDR3 is 15 amino acids. The V end lost 2 bases, the J end lost 3 bases, and 11 bases lay between the germline ends. The CDR3, as DNA: TGTGCCAGCAGTTTATCCGGGACTCACAATCAGCCCCAGCATTTT. This sequence encodes CASSLSGTHNQPQHF.

The chain uses TRBV20-1 and TRBJ2-7; 14 positions match TRBD2. The CDR3 sequence is 15 residues long. The germline V gene encodes CDR1 DFQATT and CDR2 SNEGSKA (reference sequence). J was trimmed by 0 bases and V by 7 bases; bases with no gene match: 5. CDR3 nucleotides: TGCAGTGTTGGACTAGCGGGAGGAATCTCCTACGAGCAGTACTTC. Translation gives CSVGLAGGISYEQYF.

V is TRBV5-5 and J is TRBJ1-1; D is unresolved. Trimming removed 2 bases from V and 6 bases from J, with 8 bases in between. The CDR3 has 12 residues. The germline V gene encodes CDR1 SGHKS and CDR2 YYEKEE (reference sequence). This chain's CDR3 is CASSFHRSEAFF. Written as DNA, the CDR3 is TGTGCCAGCAGCTTTCATCGGTCTGAAGCTTTCTTT.

The rearrangement uses TRBV20-1 and TRBJ2-1, with D possibly matching TRBD2 (5 bases). Deletions cut 5 bases from V and 0 bases from J, with 14 bases between. Per the germline V gene, CDR1 is DFQATT and CDR2 is SNEGSKA (reference sequence). This CDR3 contains 15 residues. CDR3 loop: CSAPDSAGSYNEQFF. In nucleotides, the CDR3 is TGCAGTGCTCCAGATAGCGCGGGCTCCTACAATGAGCAGTTCTTC.

This clonotype was detected only a few times. The rearrangement uses TRBV11-2 and TRBJ2-3; 12 bases are shared with TRBD2. The CDR3 runs 16 residues. CDR1 and CDR2 (germline): SGHAT, FQNNGV. After removal of 5 bases from V and 9 bases from J, the junction contained 12 bases not matched to a gene. The CDR3, as DNA: TGTGCCAGCAGCCCTAGGGTGCTAGCGGGGGGGAAGACGCAGTATTTT. Translating it yields CASSPRVLAGGKTQYF. Filled out from reference TRBV11-2 and TRBJ2-3, the complete variable domain reads EAGVAQSPRYKIIEKRQSVAFWCNPISGHATLYWYQQILGQGPKLLIQFQNNGVVDDSQLPKDRFSAERLKGVDSTLKIQPAKLEDSAVYLCASSPRVLAGGKTQYFGPGTRLTVL.

There are a few counts of this clonotype. The chain has TRBV24-1 and TRBJ2-1; possible D gene TRBD1, 5 bases. Looked up from germline, CDR1 is KGHDR and CDR2 is SFDVKD. The CDR3 consists of 15 residues. V was pared by 8 bases and J by 2 bases, with 15 bases between. This CDR3 is CATTGGAGPYNEQFF. The DNA for the CDR3 is TGTGCCACCACCGGTGGGGCAGGGCCCTACAATGAGCAGTTCTTC.

V usage is TRBV2 and J usage is TRBJ1-1; D may be TRBD1 (6 bases). The ends were cut back, 10 bases at V and 1 base at J, with 16 bases in the middle. The CDR3 covers 14 residues. Germline V lookup: CDR1 SNHLY, CDR2 FYNNEI. CDR3 sequence: CATDSGAKNTEAFF. The CDR3, as DNA: TGTGCCACCGATTCAGGGGCGAAGAACACTGAAGCTTTCTTT.

This sequence joins TRBV20-1 and TRBJ1-5; D remains unclear. V was shortened by 1 base and J by 1 base, with 8 bases between the two germline ends. From germline, CDR1 is DFQATT and CDR2 SNEGSKA (reference sequence). This CDR3 is 14 amino acids long. CDR3: CSARVPASNQPQHF. Written as DNA, the CDR3 is TGCAGTGCTAGAGTGCCAGCCAGCAATCAGCCCCAGCATTTT.

This chain uses TRBV12-3 or TRBV12-4 with TRBJ2-7, with D tentatively TRBD2 (7 bases). There are 14 residues in the CDR3. V was cut by 5 bases and J by 5 bases, with 16 bases left in between. The CDR3 DNA reads as TGTGCCAGCAGTCTAGGGAGGGGGGTCGACGAGCAGTACTTC. Protein product: CASSLGRGVDEQYF.

This clonotype was counted a few times. The J gene is TRBJ2-3, the V gene TRBV28; no definite D call. Germline CDR1 MDHEN, CDR2 SYDVKM. The V gene lost 7 bases and the J gene lost 6 bases, with 11 bases spanning the gap. This CDR3 comprises 12 residues. CDR3 sequence: CASNRVFDTQYF. The CDR3 nucleotides are TGTGCCAGCAATCGGGTCTTTGATACGCAGTATTTT.

This clonotype was seen repeatedly, ten times or more. The V call is TRBV12-3 or TRBV12-4, the J call TRBJ1-1; D unresolved. There are 11 residues in the CDR3. Trimming took 4 bases from V and 4 from J, leaving 4 bases between them. In DNA, the CDR3 is TGTGCCAGCAGTTCCAGCACTGAAGCTTTCTTT. Amino acids: CASSSSTEAFF.

This clonotype appeared many times. The rearrangement links TRBV29-1 to TRBJ1-1; D is unclear. V was shortened by 7 bases and J by 0 bases, with 15 bases between the two germline ends. The length of the CDR3 is 14 residues. The V gene's germline CDR1 is SQVTM and CDR2 ANQGSEA. CDR3 DNA sequence: TGCAGCGCTCCCTCGGTCGCTATGAACACTGAAGCTTTCTTT. It codes for CSAPSVAMNTEAFF. Using reference TRBV29-1 and TRBJ1-1 for the parts outside the CDR3, the full variable domain is SAVISQKPSRDICQRGTSLTIQCQVDSQVTMMFWYRQQPGQSLTLIATANQGSEATYESGFVIDKFPISRPNLTFSTLTVSNMSPEDSSIYLCSAPSVAMNTEAFFGQGTRLTVV.

V is TRBV20-1 and J is TRBJ2-2; D perhaps matches TRBD1 (6 bases). This CDR3 has 14 amino acids. The ends were cut back, 1 base at V and 4 bases at J, with 10 bases in the middle. CDR1 DFQATT and CDR2 SNEGSKA come from the germline V gene (reference sequence). CDR3 nucleotide sequence: TGCAGTGCTAGAGCAGACAGGTCCACCGGGGAGCTGTTTTTT. Translation: CSARADRSTGELFF.

This chain joins TRBV3-1 and TRBJ1-3, with D unclear. V was cut by 4 bases and J by 3 bases, with 13 bases left in between. CDR3 length: 15 residues. Germline CDR1 reads LGHDT; CDR2 reads YNNKEL (reference sequence). CDR3 DNA: TGTGCCAGCAGCCCTAGTTCCGCGGGTGGAAACACCATATATTTT. It yields the protein CASSPSSAGGNTIYF.

This clonotype was recorded at least ten times. The gene calls are TRBV5-1 and TRBJ1-1; tentatively, D is TRBD1 (5 bases). The CDR3 totals 15 residues. Per the germline V gene, CDR1 is SGHRS and CDR2 is YFSETQ. Between the trimmed V and J ends, which lost 1 base and 0 bases, there was a span of 10 bases. CDR3 DNA sequence: TGCGCCAGCAGCTTGTTCCAGGGTTTGAACACTGAAGCTTTCTTT. Residues: CASSLFQGLNTEAFF. The entire variable domain, with the rest obtained from reference TRBV5-1 and TRBJ1-1, is as follows: KAGVTQTPRYLIKTRGQQVTLSCSPISGHRSVSWYQQTPGQGLQFLFEYFSETQRNKGNFPGRFSGRQFSNSRSEMNVSTLELGDSALYLCASSLFQGLNTEAFFGQGTRLTVV.